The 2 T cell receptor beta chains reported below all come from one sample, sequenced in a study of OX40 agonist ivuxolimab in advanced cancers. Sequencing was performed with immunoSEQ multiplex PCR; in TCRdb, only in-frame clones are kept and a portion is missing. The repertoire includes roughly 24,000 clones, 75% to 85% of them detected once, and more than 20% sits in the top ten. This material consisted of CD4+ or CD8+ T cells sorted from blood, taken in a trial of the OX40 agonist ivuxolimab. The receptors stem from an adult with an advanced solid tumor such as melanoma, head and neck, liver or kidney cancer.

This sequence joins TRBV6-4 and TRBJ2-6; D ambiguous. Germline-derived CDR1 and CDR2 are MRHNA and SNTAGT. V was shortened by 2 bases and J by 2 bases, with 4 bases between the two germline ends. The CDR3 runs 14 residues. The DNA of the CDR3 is TGTGCCAGCAGTGACAACCCTGGGGCCAACGTCCTGACTTTC. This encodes CASSDNPGANVLTF.

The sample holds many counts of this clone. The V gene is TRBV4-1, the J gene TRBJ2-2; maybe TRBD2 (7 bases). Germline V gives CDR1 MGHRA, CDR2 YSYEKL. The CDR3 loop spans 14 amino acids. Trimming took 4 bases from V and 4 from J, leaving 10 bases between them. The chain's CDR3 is CASSLAGATGELFF. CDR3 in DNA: TGCGCCAGCAGCCTTGCGGGGGCCACCGGGGAGCTGTTTTTT.